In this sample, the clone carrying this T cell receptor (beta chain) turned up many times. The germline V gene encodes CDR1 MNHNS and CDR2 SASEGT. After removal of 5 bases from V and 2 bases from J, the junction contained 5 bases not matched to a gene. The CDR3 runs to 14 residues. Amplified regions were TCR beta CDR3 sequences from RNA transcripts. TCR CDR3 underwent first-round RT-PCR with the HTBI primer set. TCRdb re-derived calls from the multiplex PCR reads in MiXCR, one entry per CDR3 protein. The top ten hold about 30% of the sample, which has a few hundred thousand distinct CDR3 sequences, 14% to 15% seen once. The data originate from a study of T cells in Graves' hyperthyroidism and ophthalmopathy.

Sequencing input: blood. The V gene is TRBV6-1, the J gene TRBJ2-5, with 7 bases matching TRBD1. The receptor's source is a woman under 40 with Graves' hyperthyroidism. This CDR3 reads CASSTGVVQETQYF. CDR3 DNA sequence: TGTGCCAGCAGTACAGGGGTGGTACAAGAGACCCAGTACTTC.